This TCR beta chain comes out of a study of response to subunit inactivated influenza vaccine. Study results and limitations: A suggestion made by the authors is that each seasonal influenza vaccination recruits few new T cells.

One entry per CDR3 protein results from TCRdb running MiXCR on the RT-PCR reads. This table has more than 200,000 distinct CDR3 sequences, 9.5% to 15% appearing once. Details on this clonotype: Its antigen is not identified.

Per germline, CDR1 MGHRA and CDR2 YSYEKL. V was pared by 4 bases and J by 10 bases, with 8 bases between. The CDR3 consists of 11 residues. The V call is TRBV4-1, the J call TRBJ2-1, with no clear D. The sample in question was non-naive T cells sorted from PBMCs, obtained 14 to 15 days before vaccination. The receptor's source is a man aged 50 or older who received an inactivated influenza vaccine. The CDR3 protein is CASSRDTEQFF. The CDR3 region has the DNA TGCGCCAGCAGCCGAGACACAGAGCAGTTCTTC.